These 9 T cell receptor beta chains share one sample of origin, sequenced in a study of blood T cell repertoires in COVID-19. Using immunoSEQ multiplex PCR, the repertoire was profiled, and TCRdb retains in-frame clones only, with some absent. Found here are about 330,000 clones, more than 70% of them singletons; the top ten hold under 7.5%. Sequenced: peripheral blood. All receptors come from a man younger than 35 who had recovered from COVID-19.

The J gene is TRBJ1-5, the V gene TRBV10-3, with unresolved D. Trimming pared 5 bases from V and 0 bases from J, leaving 17 bases between. The CDR3 covers 17 residues. Per the germline V gene, CDR1 is ENHRY and CDR2 is SYGVKD. CDR3 coding DNA: TGTGCCATCAGTTCCGACTCAGGACTCTATAGCAATCAGCCCCAGCATTTT. It codes for CAISSDSGLYSNQPQHF.

This clone was seen only a few times. The chain links TRBV9 to TRBJ2-3; perhaps TRBD2 as D (6 bases). This CDR3 contains 15 residues. V dropped 2 bases and J dropped 2 bases, with 12 bases sitting between them. Per germline, CDR1 SGDLS and CDR2 YYNGEE. The CDR3 nucleotides read TGTGCCAGCAGCGTTTTGTCGGGGGTCACAGATACGCAGTATTTT. It is translated as CASSVLSGVTDTQYF.

The chain recombines TRBV9 with TRBJ2-1; no reliable D call. The CDR3 runs to 11 residues. The V gene's germline CDR1 is SGDLS and CDR2 YYNGEE. V gave up 7 bases and J gave up 5 bases, with 7 bases separating them. The CDR3 is CASGAHNEQFF. DNA of the CDR3: TGTGCCAGCGGAGCACACAATGAGCAGTTCTTC.

V gene TRBV2 combines with J gene TRBJ2-3; no clear D. CDR1 SNHLY and CDR2 FYNNEI come from the germline V gene. This CDR3 is built from 14 residues. Deletions cut 8 bases from V and 0 bases from J, with 12 bases between. CDR3 sequence: CASVRAASTDTQYF. The DNA for the CDR3 is TGTGCCAGCGTTCGCGCTGCTAGCACAGATACGCAGTATTTT. Using reference TRBV2 and TRBJ2-3 for the parts outside the CDR3, the full variable domain is EPEVTQTPSHQVTQMGQEVILRCVPISNHLYFYWYRQILGQKVEFLVSFYNNEISEKSEIFDDQFSVERPDGSNFTLKIRSTKLEDSAMYFCASVRAASTDTQYFGPGTRLTVL.

This clone showed up just a few times. The identical CDR3 is also encoded by other nucleotide sequences in the sample. The chain is built from TRBV5-1 and TRBJ2-1; 8 nucleotides agree with TRBD2. This CDR3 comprises 14 residues. Germline V gene lookup returns CDR1 SGHRS and CDR2 YFSETQ. The junction had 0 bases not matched to a gene; V was cut back by 2 bases and J by 2 bases. The CDR3, as DNA: TGCGCCAGCAGCTTAGCGGGAGCCTACAATGAGCAGTTCTTC. This encodes CASSLAGAYNEQFF.

CDR3 DNA: TGCGCCAGCAGTCCCAGCGGGAGGGCGACGAATGAGCAGTTCTTC. It specifies CASSPSGRATNEQFF. The V gene is TRBV4-1, the J gene TRBJ2-1; 10 bases align to TRBD2. Losses at the gene ends were 6 bases for V and 7 bases for J; bases not matched to a gene: 9. The CDR3 runs 15 residues. Germline V gene sequence: CDR1 MGHRA, CDR2 YSYEKL.

The chain is built from TRBV5-1 and TRBJ2-2; the D gene is possibly TRBD2 (6 bases). Germline values: CDR1 SGHRS, CDR2 YFSETQ. V lost 4 bases to trimming and J lost 0 bases, with 13 bases between them. The CDR3 sequence is 16 residues long. CDR3 DNA sequence: TGCGCCAGCAGCCCTCTGGGACTGGCGAACACCGGGGAGCTGTTTTTT. Translating gives CASSPLGLANTGELFF.

This clone was seen just once. This chain links TRBV9 with TRBJ1-4, with 11 bases that match TRBD1. With 3 bases clipped from V and 7 bases from J, the junction kept 5 bases outside the gene matches. Germline lookup yields CDR1 SGDLS and CDR2 YYNGEE. The CDR3 is made up of 15 amino acids. The CDR3 DNA reads as TGTGCCAGCAGCGCAGGACAGGGGGCTGTTGAAAAACTGTTTTTT. Protein: CASSAGQGAVEKLFF. Full variable domain (outside the CDR3, taken from reference TRBV9 and TRBJ1-4): DSGVTQTPKHLITATGQRVTLRCSPRSGDLSVYWYQQSLDQGLQFLIQYYNGEERAKGNILERFSAQQFPDLHSELNLSSLELGDSALYFCASSAGQGAVEKLFFGSGTQLSVL.

For the CDR3, the DNA is TGTGCCAGCAGTGAGAGGGACAGGGCGGGCACTGAAGCTTTCTTT. As protein: CASSERDRAGTEAFF. The chain joins TRBV2 to TRBJ1-1; 9 nucleotides line up with TRBD1. Germline V CDR1 and CDR2: SNHLY, FYNNEI. The CDR3 is made up of 15 amino acids. Trimming removed 3 bases from V and 4 bases from J; junction bases left unmatched: 6.